The present T cell receptor (beta chain) was sequenced within a study of HIV-infected patients and healthy controls. TCRdb re-derived calls from the 5' RACE reads in MiXCR, one entry per CDR3 protein. The sample consists of around 58,000 distinct CDR3 sequences, approximately 21% of them appearing once. The CDR3 length is 12 residues. With 5 bases removed from V and 0 bases from J, the gap between germline ends came to 8 bases. Germline CDR1 is SQVTM and CDR2 is ANQGSEA. The rearrangement uses TRBV29-1 and TRBJ2-7, with D maybe TRBD2 (5 bases). This sequence was found in a human donor in good health. The specimen was CD4+ T cells from blood. For the CDR3, the DNA is TGCAGCGTTACCCGGGACTCCTACGAGCAGTACTTC. This gives the protein CSVTRDSYEQYF.